This TCR beta chain appears in the sequencing data of a study of beta chain features in type 1 diabetes. As every portion of the isolated RNA was reverse transcribed, the sequencing read expressed TCRB transcripts. Sequencing was performed with immunoSEQ multiplex PCR; in TCRdb, only in-frame clones are kept and a portion is missing. The sample has about 120,000 clones; roughly 15% are singletons. Markers CD45RO/CCR7/CD25/CD127/CD95/CD27 served to sort CD4+ naive, central memory, regulatory and stem cell-like memory cells. Points from the study as a whole: Type 1 diabetes patients showed a moderate but significant shortening of TCRB CDR3s in all four CD4+ subsets. For cells with high TCR expression, cDNA sequencing could yield over-representation.

In the case of this clone: Its antigen is undetermined.

The sequence derives from a man in his thirties or forties with type 1 diabetes. Sequencing was performed on central memory CD4+ T cells from blood.

The CDR3 DNA sequence: TGTGCCAGCAGCGTAATTACCCTGGGACGGCAAGAGACCCAGTACTTC. It yields the protein CASSVITLGRQETQYF. The V call is TRBV2, the J call TRBJ2-5, with D perhaps TRBD1 or TRBD2 (5 bases each). From germline, CDR1 is SNHLY and CDR2 FYNNEI. This CDR3 is 16 amino acids long. V lost 6 bases, J lost 2 bases, and 19 bases lay in between.